The sequence of this T cell receptor (beta chain) was determined in a study of resident and recirculating memory T cells in vitiligo. The length of the CDR3 is 16 residues. With V trimmed by 5 bases and J by 3 bases, 7 bases remained unmatched. Germline loops: CDR1 KGHSH, CDR2 LQKENI. Clones were read by immunoSEQ multiplex PCR, and TCRdb kept only the in-frame ones, dropping some. The sample comprises about 76,000 clones, about 90% of which are singletons, and more than 5% rests with the top ten. The chain carries TRBV18 and TRBJ1-5, with TRBD1 matching 10 bases. The sequencing input was blood. The TCR comes from a male donor with vitiligo. The CDR3, as DNA: TGTGCCAGCTCAGGGACAGGGGATTTTTCCAATCAGCCCCAGCATTTT. This gives the protein CASSGTGDFSNQPQHF.